This entry features one TCR beta chain sequence. The donor cohort consisted entirely of Caucasian adults residing in Nashville, Tennessee. This entry belongs to a study of shared clonotypes between healthy human individuals. V lost 6 bases, J lost 8 bases, and 12 bases lay in between. This CDR3 is built from 12 residues. The germline V gene encodes CDR1 MNHNS and CDR2 SASEGT. Profiling relied on immunoSEQ multiplex PCR, and the TCRdb table lists in-frame clones only, not all of them. Of approximately 2.3 million clones in the sample, over 90% are singletons; the top ten hold under 0.45%. The sequence was obtained from a young man in good health. Some clones in this sample may be carry-over from other donors' samples. What was sequenced was naive CD4+ T cells from PBMCs. Subset noted: CD45RA+ positively selected. The rearrangement joins TRBV6-1 to TRBJ2-3; possible D gene TRBD2, 6 bases. Written as DNA, the CDR3 is TGTGCCAGCAGGGGGGGTATTGGTACGCAGTATTTT. It yields the protein CASRGGIGTQYF.